This T cell receptor (beta chain) was sequenced in a study of T cells after yellow fever vaccination. This clonotype was seen repeatedly, ten times or more. Germline V gene data show CDR1 as SGHRS and CDR2 as YFSETQ. The CDR3 contains 16 residues. Trimming took 0 bases from V and 0 from J; bases not matched to a gene: 3. UMIs and a universal primer site were added when TCR cDNA was made by 5'RACE template switching. TCRdb analysed the 5' RACE reads with MiXCR anew, one entry per CDR3 protein. Seen here are a few hundred thousand distinct CDR3 sequences, less than 20% observed once, and the top ten hold roughly 17%.

This receptor was obtained from a man younger than 30 who received the YFV17D yellow fever vaccine. Sequencing used PBMCs, obtained 5 to 6 days after the first yellow fever vaccination. The genes are TRBV5-1 and TRBJ2-1, with 7 bases identical to TRBD2. CDR3 sequence reads: CASSLDPGGSYNEQFF. The CDR3, as DNA: TGCGCCAGCAGCTTGGATCCGGGGGGCTCCTACAATGAGCAGTTCTTC.